The clone carrying this T cell receptor beta chain came up once. The data belong to a study of blood T cell repertoires in COVID-19. Study information: Collection of acute and convalescent COVID-19 samples took place in the United States, Italy and Spain. PBMCs, B-cell-depleted T cells, or T cells provided the cDNA or gDNA that made up the material.

Study processing details: Estimation of nucleated cell counts relied on the amplification of reference gene primers. The assay was immunoSEQ multiplex PCR, and TCRdb's table has in-frame clones only and misses some. V and J calls and clone size are copied from that table; D and trimming were computed from the DNA. The sample comprises around 100,000 clones, more than 85% of which are singletons, and around 4% rests with the top ten. CDR1 and CDR2 (germline): MNHEY, SVGAGI. The CDR3 is 13 residues long. Trimming took 8 bases from V and 1 from J, leaving 11 bases between them. The gene calls are TRBV6-5 and TRBJ1-1, with D unclear. Sequenced sample: peripheral blood. The sequence was collected from a man aged 18-30 years with acute or convalescent COVID-19. Here the CDR3 DNA reads TGTGCCAGCGAGGACTGGAGGAACACTGAAGCTTTCTTT. Its translation is CASEDWRNTEAFF.